These 22 T cell receptor beta chains originate from one sample sequenced in a study of blood T cell repertoires in COVID-19. Sequencing was performed with immunoSEQ multiplex PCR; in TCRdb, only in-frame clones are kept and a portion is missing. The repertoire includes 130,000 to 150,000 clones, about 82% of them detected once, and nearly 3% sits in the top ten. Source material: peripheral blood. These receptors came from a middle-aged woman with active or convalescent COVID-19.

The chain is built from TRBV29-1 and TRBJ2-5; D might be TRBD2 (5 bases). The CDR3 contains 15 residues. Germline loops: CDR1 SQVTM, CDR2 ANQGSEA. With 4 bases removed from V and 5 bases from J, the gap between germline ends came to 20 bases. CDR3 bases: TGCAGCGTTGTGCCCAGTAGCGCGTTCGAGGAGACCCAGTACTTC. The encoded protein is CSVVPSSAFEETQYF. The full variable domain, in which reference TRBV29-1 and TRBJ2-5 provide the parts outside the CDR3, is SAVISQKPSRDICQRGTSLTIQCQVDSQVTMMFWYRQQPGQSLTLIATANQGSEATYESGFVIDKFPISRPNLTFSTLTVSNMSPEDSSIYLCSVVPSSAFEETQYFGPGTRLLVL.

The chain is built from TRBV7-2 and TRBJ1-2; D is perhaps TRBD1 (6 bases). The CDR3 extends over 14 amino acids. Trimming pared 6 bases from V and 4 bases from J, leaving 15 bases between. Germline CDR1 and CDR2: SGHTA and FQGNSA. Written as DNA, the CDR3 is TGTGCCAGCAGGGGTCAGGGGAGGGGCTATGGCTACACCTTC. Encoded protein: CASRGQGRGYGYTF.

V gene TRBV28 combines with J gene TRBJ1-1; D is possibly TRBD1 (5 bases). Trimming removed 7 bases from V and 2 bases from J, with 8 bases in between. This CDR3 spans 12 amino acids. CDR1 is MDHEN, CDR2 SYDVKM, per germline. In DNA form, the CDR3 reads TGTGCCAGCATCAGGGTAAACACTGAAGCTTTCTTT. Translated, it gives CASIRVNTEAFF.

The rearrangement joins TRBV9 to TRBJ2-7; TRBD1 matches 7 bases. The CDR3 consists of 15 residues. The trim removed 0 bases at V and 0 bases at J, leaving 3 bases unmatched. Germline CDR1 and CDR2: SGDLS and YYNGEE. DNA for the CDR3: TGTGCCAGCAGCGTAGGACAGGGCTACTCCTACGAGCAGTACTTC. Translating it yields CASSVGQGYSYEQYF.

The chain joins TRBV18 to TRBJ2-2; D not certain. The V gene lost 1 base and the J gene lost 0 bases, with 15 bases spanning the gap. CDR1 KGHSH and CDR2 LQKENI come from the germline V gene. The CDR3 covers 18 residues. This CDR3 reads CASSPRAAKTPNTGELFF. The CDR3 coding sequence is TGTGCCAGCTCACCACGGGCAGCCAAAACACCGAACACCGGGGAGCTGTTTTTT.

The CDR3 spells CASSQDQGTGANVLTF. The CDR3 nucleotides read TGCGCCAGCAGCCAAGATCAAGGGACAGGGGCCAACGTCCTGACTTTC. This sequence joins TRBV4-1 and TRBJ2-6, with a weak D call TRBD1 (6 bases). V lost 0 bases and J lost 4, with 10 bases in between. Looked up from germline, CDR1 is MGHRA and CDR2 is YSYEKL. CDR3 length equals 16 residues.

The V and J genes are TRBV3-1 (or the pseudogene TRBV3-2) and TRBJ2-1, with a possible D match to TRBD1 (5 bases). V was cut by 4 bases and J by 8 bases, with 12 bases left in between. CDR1 is LGHDT, CDR2 YNNKEL, per germline (reference sequence). This CDR3 is 13 amino acids long. CDR3 region: CASSPDSRHEQFF. Here the CDR3 DNA reads TGTGCCAGCAGCCCCGACAGCCGCCATGAGCAGTTCTTC.

The genes are TRBV7-2 and TRBJ2-4; 11 nucleotides agree with TRBD1. Germline CDR1 and CDR2: SGHTA and FQGNSA. Trimming removed 5 bases from V and 0 bases from J; junction bases left unmatched: 3. The CDR3 has 16 residues. DNA for the CDR3: TGTGCCAGCAGCGCGGACAGGGGGCCAGCCAAAAACATTCAGTACTTC. Translating it yields CASSADRGPAKNIQYF.

The gene calls are TRBV5-4 and TRBJ1-6, with D tentatively TRBD1 (6 bases). This CDR3 is 15 amino acids long. The ends were cut back, 2 bases at V and 11 bases at J, with 17 bases in the middle. The germline gives CDR1 SGHNT, CDR2 YYREEE (reference sequence). The CDR3 DNA reads TGTGCCAGCAGCTTTTATCACAGCGCAGGGGCACCCCTCCACTTT. It encodes CASSFYHSAGAPLHF. Full variable domain (missing parts from reference TRBV5-4 and TRBJ1-6): ETGVTQSPTHLIKTRGQQVTLRCSSQSGHNTVSWYQQALGQGPQFIFQYYREEENGRGNFPPRFSGLQFPNYSSELNVNALELDDSALYLCASSFYHSAGAPLHFGNGTRLTVT.

The chain recombines TRBV18 with TRBJ1-2; TRBD1 is a possible D gene (5 bases). V was trimmed by 3 bases and J by 6 bases, leaving 11 bases between them. This CDR3 is 13 amino acids long. Germline V lookup: CDR1 KGHSH, CDR2 LQKENI. The CDR3 reads CASSPSGPDGYTF. The CDR3 DNA follows: TGTGCCAGCTCACCTTCAGGGCCTGATGGCTACACCTTC.

This sequence joins TRBV28 and TRBJ1-2; possibly TRBD1 for D (6 bases). There are 14 residues in the CDR3. Germline assignment: CDR1 MDHEN and CDR2 SYDVKM. Between the trimmed V and J ends, which lost 4 bases and 4 bases, there was a span of 13 bases. CDR3 amino acids: CASSSQGFGYGYTF. For the CDR3, the DNA is TGTGCCAGCAGTTCACAGGGATTTGGCTATGGCTACACCTTC.

This rearrangement joins TRBV5-1 to TRBJ2-7; TRBD1 matches at 10 bases. The V gene end was trimmed by 4 bases and the J gene end by 3 bases; junction bases not matched to a gene: 7. CDR1 is SGHRS, CDR2 YFSETQ, per germline. CDR3 length: 15 amino acids. CDR3 sequence (DNA): TGCGCCAGCAGCCCCGCCGGGACAGGGGTCTACGAGCAGTACTTC. This codes for CASSPAGTGVYEQYF.

The chain recombines TRBV4-1 with TRBJ2-3; 8 bases match TRBD2. V trimming: 1 base; J trimming: 3 bases; junction bases outside the gene matches: 9. Germline V gives CDR1 MGHRA, CDR2 YSYEKL. The CDR3 runs to 17 residues. In DNA form, the CDR3 reads TGCGCCAGCAGCCAAGGGTTTAAAAAGCGGGGGACAGATACGCAGTATTTT. The encoded protein is CASSQGFKKRGTDTQYF.

The chain employs TRBV27 and TRBJ2-1; 7 bases line up with TRBD2. CDR1 is MNHEY, CDR2 SMNVEV, per germline (reference sequence). J gave up 5 bases and V 11 bases, and 12 bases lay outside the gene matches. The CDR3 extends over 14 amino acids. The CDR3, as DNA: TGTGCCGCCTCGGGCGGGAGCCTCGACAATGAGCAGTTCTTC. It translates to CAASGGSLDNEQFF.

This rearrangement joins TRBV5-1 to TRBJ2-1; 8 bases map to TRBD2. CDR3 length: 13 amino acids. With V trimmed by 6 bases and J by 3 bases, 2 bases remained unmatched. Germline CDR1 and CDR2: SGHRS and YFSETQ. The CDR3: CASTSGFYNEQFF. For the CDR3, the DNA is TGCGCCAGCACTAGCGGGTTCTACAATGAGCAGTTCTTC. The full variable domain, its missing parts supplied by reference TRBV5-1 and TRBJ2-1, is KAGVTQTPRYLIKTRGQQVTLSCSPISGHRSVSWYQQTPGQGLQFLFEYFSETQRNKGNFPGRFSGRQFSNSRSEMNVSTLELGDSALYLCASTSGFYNEQFFGPGTRLTVL.

This clone was recorded only once. This chain joins TRBV29-1 and TRBJ1-2; 9 bases line up with TRBD1. The V segment lost 8 bases and the J segment 4 bases; nucleotides outside the gene matches: 11. The CDR3 has 14 amino acids. The germline gives CDR1 SQVTM, CDR2 ANQGSEA. For the CDR3, the DNA is TGCAGCCCAGGGACAGGGTGCGCGGTCTATGGCTACACCTTC. Translating it yields CSPGTGCAVYGYTF.

The chain carries TRBV12-3 or TRBV12-4 and TRBJ2-3, with D tentatively TRBD1 (6 bases). The V gene lost 6 bases and the J gene lost 12 bases, with 19 bases spanning the gap. This CDR3 contains 13 residues. The CDR3 sequence is CASRLLGAGSQYF. CDR3 DNA sequence: TGTGCCAGCAGGCTACTGGGGGCCGGTTCACAGTATTTT.

The V and J genes are TRBV4-1 and TRBJ2-7; D remains unclear. V dropped 0 bases and J dropped 4 bases, with 10 bases sitting between them. Germline CDR1 and CDR2: MGHRA and YSYEKL. The CDR3 runs to 14 residues. Here the CDR3 DNA reads TGCGCCAGCAGCCAAGAAGTGGAGTGGTACGAGCAGTACTTC. It yields the protein CASSQEVEWYEQYF.

J is TRBJ1-4 and V is TRBV9; no definite D call. V was trimmed by 0 bases and J by 7 bases, leaving 19 bases between them. The CDR3 is 17 amino acids. Germline assignment: CDR1 SGDLS and CDR2 YYNGEE. CDR3 amino acids: CASSVDGSSHYSEKLFF. CDR3 DNA sequence: TGTGCCAGCAGCGTAGACGGAAGCAGTCACTATAGTGAAAAACTGTTTTTT.

This chain connects TRBV7-2 to TRBJ2-1; 14 bases match TRBD2. After removal of 4 bases from V and 7 bases from J, the junction contained 12 bases not matched to a gene. CDR1 and CDR2 (germline): SGHTA, FQGNSA. CDR3 length equals 18 residues. In DNA form, the CDR3 reads TGTGCCAGCAGCTCCAGACTAGCGGGAGGGCCAAGTGAGAATGAGCAGTTCTTC. This codes for CASSSRLAGGPSENEQFF. Supplemented by reference TRBV7-2 and TRBJ2-1, the full variable domain reads GAGVSQSPSNKVTEKGKDVELRCDPISGHTALYWYRQSLGQGLEFLIYFQGNSAPDKSGLPSDRFSAERTGGSVSTLTIQRTQQEDSAVYLCASSSRLAGGPSENEQFFGPGTRLTVL.

This clone was detected once. The chain has TRBV24-1 and TRBJ1-2; the D is unclear. Germline lookup yields CDR1 KGHDR and CDR2 SFDVKD. This CDR3 is 15 amino acids long. Trimming pared 3 bases from V and 4 bases from J, leaving 14 bases between. Here the CDR3 reads CATSDPQRGFYGYTF. The DNA for the CDR3 is TGTGCCACCAGTGATCCCCAGAGAGGCTTCTATGGCTACACCTTC.

The chain carries TRBV28 and TRBJ1-1; D is perhaps TRBD1 (5 bases). CDR1 is MDHEN, CDR2 SYDVKM, per germline. Trimming stripped 10 bases from V and 0 bases from J, with 24 bases between. The CDR3 runs 17 residues. DNA of the CDR3: TGTGCCACTTCGACTTCGGGACTTCTGTACATGAACACTGAAGCTTTCTTT. Protein sequence: CATSTSGLLYMNTEAFF.